The source of this T cell receptor beta chain is a study of blood T cell repertoires in COVID-19. This clone was found once. Measured with immunoSEQ multiplex PCR; TCRdb has only the in-frame clones, and not every one. The sample lists more than 110,000 clones, around 80% occurring once. V was trimmed by 5 bases and J by 5 bases, leaving 10 bases between them. Germline V gene lookup returns CDR1 MNHEY and CDR2 SVGAGI. This CDR3 contains 13 residues. The rearrangement links TRBV6-5 to TRBJ1-5; D might be TRBD1 (5 bases). This receptor was taken from a woman aged 45-59 years who had recovered from COVID-19. Sequencing was carried out using PBMCs or T cells enriched from blood (not recorded which). The CDR3 DNA is TGTGCCAGCAGTCCGGACACCCATCAGCCCCAGCATTTT. Encoded protein: CASSPDTHQPQHF.